Shown below are 19 T cell receptor beta chains from a single sample sequenced in a study of blood T cell repertoires in COVID-19. Clones were sequenced by immunoSEQ multiplex PCR, and TCRdb holds only the in-frame ones, with some missing. The table shows fewer than 350,000 clones, with about nine tenths occurring only once. The sample taken for sequencing was peripheral blood. The receptors stem from a woman in her twenties or thirties with COVID-19, enrolled during active disease.

The rearrangement links TRBV5-1 to TRBJ2-1; TRBD1 aligns across 7 bases. J lost 7 bases, V lost 7 bases, and 8 bases had no gene match. Germline assignment: CDR1 SGHRS and CDR2 YFSETQ. This CDR3 comprises 13 residues. Here the CDR3 DNA reads TGCGCCAGCCACAGGGGACGGTGGAATGAGCAGTTCTTC. Protein product: CASHRGRWNEQFF.

The chain employs TRBV6-1 and TRBJ1-1, with 9 positions matching TRBD1. V lost 1 base to trimming and J lost 10 bases; unmatched junction nucleotides: 10. The CDR3 length is 15 residues. Germline CDR1 reads MNHNS; CDR2 reads SASEGT. CDR3 coding DNA: TGTGCCAGCAGTGAAGATTGGACAGGGGTCGATGGAGCTTTCTTT. Amino acid sequence: CASSEDWTGVDGAFF.

The V call is TRBV5-1, the J call TRBJ2-7; 8 nucleotides match TRBD1. Germline loops: CDR1 SGHRS, CDR2 YFSETQ. V gave up 4 bases and J gave up 1 base; unmatched junction bases: 7. The length of the CDR3 is 15 residues. CDR3 in amino acids: CASSTTGGESYEQYF. In DNA form, the CDR3 reads TGCGCCAGCAGCACAACAGGGGGAGAGTCCTACGAGCAGTACTTC.

The chain links TRBV5-5 to TRBJ1-4, with TRBD1 matching 8 bases. After removal of 4 bases from V and 4 bases from J, the junction contained 9 bases not matched to a gene. Per germline, CDR1 SGHKS and CDR2 YYEKEE (reference sequence). The CDR3 contains 16 residues. CDR3 sequence (DNA): TGTGCCAGCAGCCCCCCCCCAGGACAGGGTAATGAAAAACTGTTTTTT. Translated, it gives CASSPPPGQGNEKLFF.

The chain uses TRBV3-1 (or the pseudogene TRBV3-2) and TRBJ2-3; perhaps TRBD2 as D (6 bases). The germline V and J ends were trimmed by 1 base and 6 bases, with 20 bases remaining between them. The V gene's germline CDR1 is LGHDT and CDR2 YNNKEL (reference sequence). The CDR3 contains 17 residues. The CDR3 sequence: CASSQVAAGRRDDTQYF. CDR3 sequence (DNA): TGTGCCAGCAGCCAAGTAGCGGCCGGGAGAAGAGATGATACGCAGTATTTT.

J is TRBJ2-7 and V is TRBV3-1 (or the pseudogene TRBV3-2), with TRBD1 matching over 7 bases. Germline CDR1 reads LGHDT; CDR2 reads YNNKEL (reference sequence). Losses at the gene ends were 0 bases for V and 1 base for J; bases not matched to a gene: 12. The length of the CDR3 is 18 residues. CDR3 nucleotides: TGTGCCAGCAGCCAAGATATCGTGAAGACAGGGCGGTCCTACGAGCAGTACTTC. Translated: CASSQDIVKTGRSYEQYF.

The chain couples TRBV3-1 (or the pseudogene TRBV3-2) to TRBJ1-5; no definite D call. V lost 4 bases and J lost 9, with 13 bases in between. This CDR3 spans 13 amino acids. Germline V CDR1 and CDR2: LGHDT, YNNKEL (reference sequence). In DNA form, the CDR3 reads TGTGCCAGCAGCCCAGGAACAGTATCGCCCCAGCATTTT. Its translation: CASSPGTVSPQHF.

As regards this clone: One end of the junction is discordant with germline, which a read error may explain. The chain carries TRBV19 and TRBJ2-1; 9 positions match TRBD2. In germline, CDR1 is LNHDA, CDR2 SQIVND (reference sequence). The CDR3 covers 17 residues. CDR3 loop: CASSLDSGGLSYNEQFF. DNA of the CDR3: TGTGCCAGTAGTCTAGATAGCGGGGGCCTCTCCTACAATGAGCAGTTCTTC.

The gene calls are TRBV7-9 and TRBJ2-7; 9 bases map to TRBD1. Germline CDR1 SEHNR, CDR2 FQNEAQ (reference sequence). The CDR3 length is 16 residues. The J segment lost 2 bases and the V segment lost 5 bases, leaving 10 bases of the junction unmatched. The CDR3 region is CASSNRDRDPAYEQYF. CDR3 DNA: TGTGCCAGCAGCAACCGGGACAGGGATCCCGCCTACGAGCAGTACTTC.

This clone has a handful of counts. CDR3 loop: CASSAGQGAGYTF. The CDR3 DNA reads as TGTGCCAGCAGTGCCGGACAGGGCGCCGGCTACACCTTC. J is TRBJ1-2 and V is TRBV6-4; 8 positions agree with TRBD1. Looked up from germline, CDR1 is MRHNA and CDR2 is SNTAGT. This CDR3 spans 13 amino acids. V dropped 4 bases and J dropped 8; count of bases not matched to a gene: 6.

The V call is TRBV12-3 or TRBV12-4, the J call TRBJ2-1; the D is unclear. The CDR3 has 11 amino acids. V was shortened by 4 bases and J by 10 bases, with 8 bases between the two germline ends. DNA for the CDR3: TGTGCCAGCAGTTCTAGTGGAGAGCAGTTCTTC. Its protein is CASSSSGEQFF.

V usage is TRBV5-4 and J usage is TRBJ2-7; the match to TRBD1 covers 7 bases. This CDR3 contains 14 residues. Losses at the gene ends were 6 bases for V and 0 bases for J; bases not matched to a gene: 6. Germline V lookup: CDR1 SGHNT, CDR2 YYREEE (reference sequence). The CDR3 protein is CASTRDRDSYEQYF. For the CDR3, the DNA is TGTGCCAGCACCCGCGACAGGGACTCCTACGAGCAGTACTTC.

The table lists this clone with a count of one. V usage is TRBV2 and J usage is TRBJ1-2; D not certain. Germline values: CDR1 SNHLY, CDR2 FYNNEI. V gave up 3 bases and J gave up 4 bases, with 9 bases separating them. The CDR3 has 13 amino acids. The CDR3 nucleotides are TGTGCCAGCAGTGAGCTCCCAGTCTATGGCTACACCTTC. It yields the protein CASSELPVYGYTF. Using reference TRBV2 and TRBJ1-2 for the parts outside the CDR3, the full variable domain is EPEVTQTPSHQVTQMGQEVILRCVPISNHLYFYWYRQILGQKVEFLVSFYNNEISEKSEIFDDQFSVERPDGSNFTLKIRSTKLEDSAMYFCASSELPVYGYTFGSGTRLTVV.

This chain connects TRBV20-1 to TRBJ1-2, with a weak D call TRBD1 (6 bases). Trimming removed 3 bases from V and 7 bases from J, with 18 bases in between. The V gene's germline CDR1 is DFQATT and CDR2 SNEGSKA (reference sequence). This CDR3 spans 14 amino acids. The CDR3 loop reads CSASTDRRIGGYTF. CDR3 in DNA: TGCAGTGCTAGTACCGACAGGCGGATCGGTGGCTACACCTTC.

The chain joins TRBV5-4 to TRBJ2-3; possible D gene TRBD2, 7 bases. The CDR3 has 13 residues. Germline CDR1 is SGHNT and CDR2 is YYREEE (reference sequence). V lost 4 bases to trimming and J lost 4 bases, with 10 bases between them. The CDR3 here is CASSGRGADTQYF. The CDR3 DNA reads as TGTGCCAGCAGCGGGAGGGGGGCAGATACGCAGTATTTT. The whole variable domain, remainder taken from reference TRBV5-4 and TRBJ2-3, is ETGVTQSPTHLIKTRGQQVTLRCSSQSGHNTVSWYQQALGQGPQFIFQYYREEENGRGNFPPRFSGLQFPNYSSELNVNALELDDSALYLCASSGRGADTQYFGPGTRLTVL.

The chain joins TRBV7-9 to TRBJ1-1; TRBD1 agrees at 7 bases. The V and J ends lost 8 bases and 1 base, in that order; junction bases with no gene match: 7. This CDR3 has 14 amino acids. In germline, CDR1 is SEHNR, CDR2 FQNEAQ (reference sequence). The CDR3 region has the DNA TGTGCCAGCCGCACGACAGGGACGAACACTGAAGCTTTCTTT. As protein: CASRTTGTNTEAFF. The variable domain in full, completed from reference TRBV7-9 and TRBJ1-1, reads DTGVSQNPRHKITKRGQNVTFRCDPISEHNRLYWYRQTLGQGPEFLTYFQNEAQLEKSRLLSDRFSAERPKGSFSTLEIQRTEQGDSAMYLCASRTTGTNTEAFFGQGTRLTVV.

The chain recombines TRBV20-1 with TRBJ2-3; no clear D gene. Germline V gene data show CDR1 as DFQATT and CDR2 as SNEGSKA (reference sequence). The CDR3 consists of 14 residues. Trimming removed 3 bases at V and 7 bases at J, with 17 bases between. The CDR3 DNA sequence: TGCAGTGCTAGTATTCCCACGGTTCCCTATACGCAGTATTTT. Amino acids: CSASIPTVPYTQYF.

Details on this clone: At one of its ends the junction is not consistent with the germline gene, which may arise from a read error. This chain joins TRBV4-1 and TRBJ2-3; D ambiguous. Germline V lookup: CDR1 MGHRA, CDR2 YSYEKL. The CDR3 contains 15 residues. CDR3 amino acids: CASSQEDNSRDTQYF. For the CDR3, the DNA is TGCGCCAGCAGCCAAGAAGATAATAGCAGAGATACGCAGTATTTT.

This chain connects TRBV6-2 or TRBV6-3 to TRBJ1-1; D not certain. Trimming stripped 2 bases from V and 7 bases from J, with 8 bases between. The CDR3 loop spans 12 amino acids. Germline V gene data show CDR1 as MNHEY and CDR2 as SVGEGT. The DNA for the CDR3 is TGTGCCAGCAGTTACGGGCAAAATGAAGCTTTCTTT. Amino acids: CASSYGQNEAFF.